This is a list of T cell receptor beta chains from one sample in a study of identical twins. Each CDR3 protein gets one entry after TCRdb re-called the 5' RACE reads with MiXCR. The profile shows 700,000 or so distinct CDR3 sequences, roughly 8% of them singletons. These data were likewise used in another study, on yellow fever vaccine responses in identical twins.

The specimen sequenced was PBMCs. These receptor sequences come from a woman aged 18 to 35 in good health. Both conserved end residues are part of each CDR3. D genes are given only for firm matches. Clone size is stated in some rows and not others, as once, few, many or a class when expanded.

V	D	size	J	CDR3	DNA
TRBV29-1	TRBD1	few	TRBJ1-2	CSVEFRTGDGYTF	TGCAGCGTTGAATTCCGGACAGGGGACGGCTACACCTTC
TRBV5-1	.	.	TRBJ2-1	CASSFEVKLANEQFF	TGCGCCAGCAGCTTTGAAGTAAAACTTGCCAATGAGCAGTTCTTC
TRBV13	.	many	TRBJ2-7	CASSLGVNSYEQYF	TGTGCCAGCAGCTTAGGTGTAAACTCCTACGAGCAGTACTTC
TRBV20-1	.	few	TRBJ1-2	CSPAPSGRATGYTF	TGCAGTCCCGCCCCTTCAGGGCGGGCGACGGGCTACACCTTC
TRBV12-3/TRBV12-4	TRBD1	.	TRBJ2-7	CASSPRTGAAEQYF	TGTGCCAGCAGTCCCCGGACAGGGGCAGCCGAGCAGTACTTC
TRBV20-1	.	.	TRBJ1-2	CSAALGLSYGYTF	TGCAGTGCTGCCTTGGGACTGTCCTATGGCTACACCTTC
TRBV6-5	.	many	TRBJ2-1	CASSLPPVGTVNEQFF	TGTGCCAGCAGCTTACCCCCGGTCGGGACTGTAAATGAGCAGTTCTTC
TRBV5-1	TRBD2	.	TRBJ2-5	CASSPGLAGNSETQYF	TGCGCCAGCAGCCCAGGACTAGCGGGGAATTCGGAGACCCAGTACTTC
TRBV2	.	few	TRBJ2-3	CASSEEIQGTTQYF	TGTGCCAGCAGCGAAGAAATACAGGGCACTACGCAGTATTTT
TRBV6-1	TRBD1	many	TRBJ2-7	CASTNTNRGQEYEQYF	TGTGCCAGCACTAACACCAATCGGGGACAGGAATACGAGCAGTACTTC
TRBV7-9	TRBD1	few	TRBJ2-5	CASSLQRGLGETQYF	TGTGCCAGCAGCTTACAGAGGGGGCTTGGAGAGACCCAGTACTTC
TRBV28	.	few	TRBJ2-1	CASSLLADGSQFF	TGTGCCAGCAGTTTACTCGCCGATGGATCCCAGTTCTTC
TRBV6-5	.	many	TRBJ2-7	CASSDSREQYF	TGTGCCAGCAGCGACAGTAGGGAGCAGTACTTC
TRBV6-5	.	few	TRBJ2-2	CASIPATGELFF	TGTGCCAGCATACCCGCTACCGGGGAGCTGTTTTTT
TRBV5-6	TRBD1	.	TRBJ2-7	CASSLARTGWAGEQYF	TGTGCCAGCAGCTTGGCCCGGACAGGGTGGGCCGGCGAGCAGTACTTC
TRBV5-1	.	few	TRBJ1-2	CASSPATVDYGYTF	TGCGCCAGCAGCCCAGCGACAGTTGACTATGGCTACACCTTC
TRBV6-1	TRBD2	.	TRBJ2-1	CASSNKREYNEQFF	TGTGCCAGCAGTAATAAGCGGGAGTACAATGAGCAGTTCTTC
TRBV12-3/TRBV12-4	.	many	TRBJ2-5	CASSLDRVETQYF	TGTGCCAGCAGTTTAGATAGGGTCGAGACCCAGTACTTC
TRBV5-5	.	many	TRBJ1-1	CASSLMTITMNTEAFF	TGTGCCAGCAGCCTGATGACGATAACTATGAACACTGAAGCTTTCTTT
TRBV28	.	.	TRBJ2-7	CASSLYRGRIPNEQYF	TGTGCCAGCAGTTTATATCGGGGGCGAATACCCAACGAGCAGTACTTC
TRBV12-5	TRBD1	.	TRBJ2-2	CASGSGTGILTNTGELFF	TGTGCTAGTGGTTCCGGGACAGGGATTCTGACGAACACCGGGGAGCTGTTTTTT
TRBV6-1	TRBD1	many	TRBJ1-2	CASTRQGGNYGYTF	TGTGCCAGCACCCGACAGGGGGGCAACTATGGCTACACCTTC
TRBV4-2	.	few	TRBJ1-2	CASSPELTTMNYGYTF	TGTGCCAGCAGCCCAGAATTGACTACAATGAACTATGGCTACACCTTC
TRBV10-3	.	.	TRBJ2-5	CAISDRGRDGQETQYF	TGTGCCATCAGTGATAGAGGCAGGGACGGGCAAGAGACCCAGTACTTC
TRBV10-3	.	many	TRBJ1-1	CAISVLGLTEAFF	TGTGCCATCAGTGTTTTGGGGTTGACTGAAGCTTTCTTT
TRBV28	TRBD2	few	TRBJ2-1	CASSPSGILSYNEQFF	TGTGCCAGCAGCCCTAGCGGGATTCTCTCCTACAATGAGCAGTTCTTC
TRBV30	.	.	TRBJ2-1	CAWSGLYNEQFF	TGTGCCTGGAGTGGGCTTTACAATGAGCAGTTCTTC
TRBV20-1	.	.	TRBJ2-7	CSARSGRGSYEQYF	TGCAGTGCTCGGTCGGGGAGGGGGTCCTACGAGCAGTACTTC
TRBV7-2	.	few	TRBJ2-3	CASSFMPGVGDTQYF	TGTGCCAGCAGCTTTATGCCGGGAGTGGGGGATACGCAGTATTTT
TRBV5-1	.	.	TRBJ2-4	CASSLDGQGRNIQYF	TGCGCCAGCAGCTTGGATGGGCAGGGGAGAAACATTCAGTACTTC
TRBV9	.	few	TRBJ2-3	CASKATGTDTQYF	TGTGCCAGCAAAGCTACAGGTACAGATACGCAGTATTTT
TRBV27	.	few	TRBJ2-7	CASSRDKFSYEQYF	TGTGCCAGCAGTCGAGACAAGTTCTCCTACGAGCAGTACTTC
TRBV5-1	TRBD2	.	TRBJ2-7	CASSFGGGNPIHEQYF	TGCGCCAGCAGCTTCGGGGGGGGCAACCCTATCCACGAGCAGTACTTC
TRBV7-2	.	.	TRBJ1-5	CASSFLDSNQPQHF	TGTGCCAGCAGCTTTTTGGATAGCAATCAGCCCCAGCATTTT
TRBV29-1	.	.	TRBJ1-2	CSVALPMTERGGYTF	TGCAGCGTTGCCCTACCGATGACCGAGAGAGGGGGCTACACCTTC
TRBV3-1	.	.	TRBJ2-1	CASSQVARTGRGYNEQFF	TGTGCCAGCAGCCAAGTAGCTCGAACTGGCAGGGGCTACAATGAGCAGTTCTTC
TRBV18	TRBD1	.	TRBJ2-7	CASSAGDRDIYEQYF	TGTGCCAGCTCAGCGGGGGACAGGGACATTTACGAGCAGTACTTC
TRBV5-5	TRBD1	many	TRBJ2-3	CASSWTTGTVADTQYF	TGTGCCAGCAGCTGGACGACAGGGACGGTGGCAGATACGCAGTATTTT
TRBV5-4	.	few	TRBJ2-2	CASSSDIANTGELFF	TGTGCCAGCAGCTCGGACATAGCGAACACCGGGGAGCTGTTTTTT
TRBV11-2	TRBD2	.	TRBJ2-2	CASTAAGGRTGELFF	TGTGCCAGCACCGCAGCGGGAGGGCGAACCGGGGAGCTGTTTTTT
TRBV15	TRBD2	medium-sized	TRBJ2-7	CATSRDTSGGDEQYF	TGTGCCACCAGCAGAGATACTAGCGGGGGCGACGAGCAGTACTTC
TRBV5-6	.	many	TRBJ2-7	CASSPRWGPYEQYF	TGTGCCAGCAGCCCAAGATGGGGGCCCTACGAGCAGTACTTC
TRBV3-1	TRBD1	few	TRBJ2-1	CASSPYTGQIYNEQFF	TGTGCCAGCAGCCCTTATACGGGACAGATTTACAATGAGCAGTTCTTC
TRBV27	TRBD1	many	TRBJ2-2	CASSLDRAAGELFF	TGTGCCAGCAGTTTGGACAGGGCGGCCGGGGAGCTGTTTTTT